Each of the 3 T cell receptor beta chains below was sequenced from the same sample in a study of graft-versus-host responses after intestinal transplantation. Generated by immunoSEQ multiplex PCR, the TCRdb table keeps only in-frame clones and is missing some. Of approximately 32,000 clones in the sample, around 94% were seen once. The input for sequencing was PBMCs, taken 16 days after intestinal transplant. The receptors derive from a human patient who received an intestinal transplant, so some T cells may come from the graft donor.

This clone occurred once. The V and J genes are TRBV9 and TRBJ2-7; 7 positions agree with TRBD1. With V trimmed by 0 bases and J by 7 bases, 7 bases remained unmatched. Per germline, CDR1 SGDLS and CDR2 YYNGEE. This CDR3 comprises 14 residues. DNA of the CDR3: TGTGCCAGCAGCGTAGCTGACAGGGTGGGTGAGCAGTACTTC. Amino acids: CASSVADRVGEQYF.

This CDR3 reads CASTHSLSSYNEQFF. The CDR3 bases are TGTGCCAGTACCCACAGTTTAAGCTCCTACAATGAGCAGTTCTTC. The chain recombines TRBV19 with TRBJ2-1; no definite D call. Germline CDR1 and CDR2: LNHDA and SQIVND (reference sequence). V was cut by 7 bases and J by 0 bases, with 13 bases left in between. The CDR3 runs to 15 residues.

Only a few counts were recorded for this clone. This chain connects TRBV6-6 to TRBJ1-1; D possibly corresponds to TRBD1 (6 bases). Trimming shortened V by 0 bases and J by 8 bases, and 13 bases separated the two germline ends. Germline V CDR1 and CDR2: MNHNY, SVGAGI (reference sequence). This CDR3 has 14 amino acids. This CDR3 reads CASSYSRDTGEAFF. Here the CDR3 DNA reads TGTGCCAGCAGTTACTCGAGGGACACTGGGGAAGCTTTCTTT.